The 21 T cell receptor beta chains presented below share a single source sample, sequenced in a study of cytomegalovirus exposure and HLA in healthy donors. 13 Jbeta primers and 60 Vbeta primers were used for the PCR. Some clones are missing from TCRdb's copy, which holds only in-frame ones; the method was immunoSEQ multiplex PCR. The repertoire consists of around 100,000 clones, with around three quarters occurring once and the leading ten covering 10% to 13%. Sequences were obtained from PBMCs. All receptors come from a woman between 18 and 30 years old in good health and CMV-seropositive.

This chain connects TRBV4-2 to TRBJ2-3; 8 positions match TRBD2. Per the germline V gene, CDR1 is LGHNA and CDR2 is YNFKEQ. This CDR3 comprises 17 residues. V dropped 0 bases and J dropped 5; count of bases not matched to a gene: 10. CDR3 nucleotides: TGTGCCAGCAGCCAAGATTTGGGGAGGAGCGGGAGAGATACGCAGTATTTT. Translation: CASSQDLGRSGRDTQYF.

This sequence joins TRBV7-6 and TRBJ1-1; TRBD1 matches at 7 bases. The CDR3 spans 14 residues. V lost 4 bases and J lost 6; bases outside the gene matches: 8. CDR1 is SGHVS and CDR2 is FNYEAQ in the germline V gene. For the CDR3, the DNA is TGTGCCAGCAGCTCCCATCAGGGGGGCCCTGAAGCTTTCTTT. Its translation: CASSSHQGGPEAFF.

This chain uses TRBV4-1 with TRBJ1-1; 8 bases fit TRBD1. The germline CDR1 and CDR2 sequences are MGHRA and YSYEKL. The CDR3 length is 16 residues. Trimming cost V 5 bases and J 2 bases; bases outside gene matches: 10. CDR3 DNA sequence: TGCGCCAGCAGCACCGACAGGGGTGGAAGAAACACTGAAGCTTTCTTT. It yields the protein CASSTDRGGRNTEAFF.

The V gene is TRBV28, the J gene TRBJ2-1; 8 positions match TRBD2. Germline-derived CDR1 and CDR2 are MDHEN and SYDVKM. V lost 1 base to trimming and J lost 5 bases; unmatched junction nucleotides: 7. The CDR3 is 16 residues long. The CDR3 sequence: CASSLSSGLENNEQFF. The CDR3, as DNA: TGTGCCAGCAGTTTATCTAGCGGGTTGGAGAACAATGAGCAGTTCTTC.

The rearrangement uses TRBV7-9 and TRBJ2-5; possible D gene TRBD1, 5 bases. The CDR3 contains 14 residues. The germline CDR1 and CDR2 sequences are SEHNR and FQNEAQ (reference sequence). V lost 1 base to trimming and J lost 2 bases, with 8 bases between them. CDR3 loop: CASSLVGQQETQYF. The CDR3 DNA reads as TGTGCCAGCAGCTTAGTGGGGCAGCAAGAGACCCAGTACTTC. The full variable domain, rest sourced from reference TRBV7-9 and TRBJ2-5, is DTGVSQNPRHKITKRGQNVTFRCDPISEHNRLYWYRQTLGQGPEFLTYFQNEAQLEKSRLLSDRFSAERPKGSFSTLEIQRTEQGDSAMYLCASSLVGQQETQYFGPGTRLLVL.

The chain is built from TRBV4-1 and TRBJ2-7; perhaps TRBD1 as D (6 bases). Per germline, CDR1 MGHRA and CDR2 YSYEKL. The CDR3 length is 20 residues. The V gene lost 0 bases and the J gene lost 4 bases, with 28 bases spanning the gap. CDR3 sequence reads: CASSQEIGGKLVPLTYEQYF. The CDR3 DNA reads TGCGCCAGCAGCCAAGAAATAGGGGGAAAGTTAGTACCTCTTACTTACGAGCAGTACTTC.

DNA of the CDR3: TGTGCCAGCAGCGCCGGGACAGTTAACTATGGCTACACCTTC. This codes for CASSAGTVNYGYTF. The chain combines TRBV5-4 with TRBJ1-2; 7 nucleotides agree with TRBD1. Germline assignment: CDR1 SGHNT and CDR2 YYREEE (reference sequence). The CDR3 loop spans 14 amino acids. The V and J ends lost 4 bases and 1 base, in that order; junction bases with no gene match: 4.

V gene TRBV6-5 combines with J gene TRBJ1-2; the D is unclear. The V and J ends lost 5 bases and 4 bases respectively, with 5 bases between them. The germline V gene has CDR1 MNHEY and CDR2 SVGAGI. The CDR3 length is 11 residues. The CDR3 DNA is TGTGCCAGCAGTCCGGGCTATGGCTACACCTTC. This gives the protein CASSPGYGYTF.

V gene TRBV25-1 combines with J gene TRBJ2-6; weak D call: TRBD2 (6 bases). V gave up 2 bases and J gave up 0 bases, with 14 bases separating them. From germline, CDR1 is MGHDK and CDR2 SYGVNS. The CDR3 length is 18 residues. CDR3 coding DNA: TGTGCCAGCAGTGAACTCCGGGGGACCTACTCTGGGGCCAACGTCCTGACTTTC. This codes for CASSELRGTYSGANVLTF.

The chain has TRBV18 and TRBJ2-7; D gene uncertain. Germline V CDR1 and CDR2: KGHSH, LQKENI. The length of the CDR3 is 14 residues. V dropped 0 bases and J dropped 7 bases, with 13 bases sitting between them. The CDR3: CASSPPGTVDEQYF. In nucleotides, the CDR3 is TGTGCCAGCTCACCACCGGGTACAGTCGATGAGCAGTACTTC.

V and J are TRBV28 and TRBJ2-1; tentatively, D is TRBD1 (5 bases). Germline V gene sequence: CDR1 MDHEN, CDR2 SYDVKM. The CDR3 consists of 10 residues. The V and J ends lost 7 bases and 10 bases respectively, with 8 bases between them. The CDR3 protein is CASMQGEQFF. CDR3 nucleotides: TGTGCCAGCATGCAGGGAGAGCAGTTCTTC.

The chain links TRBV27 to TRBJ2-7; D call uncertain. Germline V gene sequence: CDR1 MNHEY, CDR2 SMNVEV (reference sequence). Trimming removed 0 bases at V and 2 bases at J, with 5 bases between. The CDR3 runs to 13 residues. DNA for the CDR3: TGTGCCAGCAGTTTATCGCTAACCTACGAGCAGTACTTC. Translating it yields CASSLSLTYEQYF.

The chain employs TRBV12-2 and TRBJ1-2; the D call in the table, TRBD1, was not verified against the DNA. TRBV12-2 is annotated as a pseudogene. This CDR3 region has 16 residues. The CDR3 loop reads CASRLTGTGQIYGYTF. The CDR3 DNA follows: TGTGCAAGTCGCTTGACCGGGACAGGGCAAATCTATGGCTACACCTTC.

The rearrangement links TRBV6-1 to TRBJ2-7; 8 bases are a match to TRBD2. J gave up 5 bases and V 7 bases, and 10 bases lay outside the gene matches. From germline, CDR1 is MNHNS and CDR2 SASEGT. This CDR3 has 14 residues. Here the CDR3 DNA reads TGTGCCAGCACTTTCGGGGGGGAGTCAAACGAGCAGTACTTC. Protein product: CASTFGGESNEQYF.

This CDR3 is CASSEARVINEQFF. DNA for the CDR3: TGTGCCAGCAGTGAAGCGCGGGTTATCAATGAGCAGTTCTTC. The V and J genes are TRBV6-1 and TRBJ2-1; D possibly corresponds to TRBD2 (5 bases). The V gene lost 0 bases and the J gene lost 6 bases, with 9 bases spanning the gap. The CDR3 totals 14 residues. The germline gives CDR1 MNHNS, CDR2 SASEGT.

The J gene is TRBJ1-2, the V gene TRBV2; 8 nucleotides align to TRBD1. The CDR3 sequence is 13 residues long. V lost 4 bases and J lost 4; bases outside the gene matches: 2. Germline lookup yields CDR1 SNHLY and CDR2 FYNNEI. The CDR3 DNA follows: TGTGCCAGCAGTGGGACAGGGATCTATGGCTACACCTTC. It encodes CASSGTGIYGYTF.

The chain combines TRBV10-3 with TRBJ2-3; D gene unclear. V dropped 3 bases and J dropped 2 bases, with 6 bases sitting between them. CDR3 size: 13 residues. Germline lookup yields CDR1 ENHRY and CDR2 SYGVKD. The CDR3 nucleotides read TGTGCCATCAGTGATCAGGACACAGATACGCAGTATTTT. Its protein is CAISDQDTDTQYF.

V gene TRBV5-4 combines with J gene TRBJ2-3, with no clear D. The V and J ends lost 10 bases and 0 bases respectively, with 15 bases between them. Germline CDR1 reads SGHNT; CDR2 reads YYREEE (reference sequence). The CDR3 runs 14 residues. CDR3 DNA: TGTGCCTCGAACCCTGGCGGAAGCACAGATACGCAGTATTTT. Its protein is CASNPGGSTDTQYF.

This rearrangement joins TRBV19 to TRBJ1-1; TRBD1 matches at 11 bases. CDR3 length equals 16 residues. Per the germline V gene, CDR1 is LNHDA and CDR2 is SQIVND (reference sequence). V lost 2 bases and J lost 7; bases outside the gene matches: 9. The CDR3 sequence: CASSIWTGGLYIEAFF. CDR3 DNA sequence: TGTGCCAGTAGTATATGGACAGGGGGCCTTTACATTGAAGCTTTCTTT.

The table lists this clone with a few counts. The chain is built from TRBV6-5 and TRBJ2-1; 10 positions agree with TRBD2. Germline-derived CDR1 and CDR2 are MNHEY and SVGAGI. With V trimmed by 7 bases and J by 8 bases, 8 bases remained unmatched. The CDR3 consists of 14 residues. The CDR3 DNA reads TGTGCCAGCAAGCTAGCGGGAGCCTCCTATGAGCAGTTCTTC. This sequence encodes CASKLAGASYEQFF.

V gene TRBV9 combines with J gene TRBJ1-2; 7 bases map to TRBD1. V shed 3 bases, J shed 3 bases, and the junction held 5 bases outside the gene matches. CDR1 is SGDLS and CDR2 is YYNGEE in the germline V gene. The CDR3 extends over 14 amino acids. CDR3 in DNA: TGTGCCAGCAGCGCCGGACAGGAACACTATGGCTACACCTTC. This translates into CASSAGQEHYGYTF.